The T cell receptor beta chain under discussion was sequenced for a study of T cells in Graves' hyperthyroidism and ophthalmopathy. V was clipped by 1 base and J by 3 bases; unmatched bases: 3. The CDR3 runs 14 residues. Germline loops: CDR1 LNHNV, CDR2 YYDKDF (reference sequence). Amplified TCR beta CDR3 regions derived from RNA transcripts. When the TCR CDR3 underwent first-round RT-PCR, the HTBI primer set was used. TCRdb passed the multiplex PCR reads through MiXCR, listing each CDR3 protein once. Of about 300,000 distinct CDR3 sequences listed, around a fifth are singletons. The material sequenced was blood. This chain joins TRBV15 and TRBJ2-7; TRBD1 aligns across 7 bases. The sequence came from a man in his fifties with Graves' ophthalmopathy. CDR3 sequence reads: CATSRAGQVYEQYF. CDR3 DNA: TGTGCCACCAGCAGAGCAGGACAGGTCTACGAGCAGTACTTC.